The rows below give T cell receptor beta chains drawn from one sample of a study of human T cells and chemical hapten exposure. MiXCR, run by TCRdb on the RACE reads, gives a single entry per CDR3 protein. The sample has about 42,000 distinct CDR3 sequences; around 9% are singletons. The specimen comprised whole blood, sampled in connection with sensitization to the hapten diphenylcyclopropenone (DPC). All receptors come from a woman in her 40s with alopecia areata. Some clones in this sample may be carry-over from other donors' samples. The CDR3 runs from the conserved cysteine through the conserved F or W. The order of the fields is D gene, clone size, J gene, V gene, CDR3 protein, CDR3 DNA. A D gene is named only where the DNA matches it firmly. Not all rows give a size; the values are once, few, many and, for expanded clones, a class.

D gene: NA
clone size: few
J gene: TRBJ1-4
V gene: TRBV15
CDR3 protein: CATSSQRTNEKLFF
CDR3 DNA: TGTGCCACCAGCAGCCAGCGGACTAATGAAAAACTGTTTTTT

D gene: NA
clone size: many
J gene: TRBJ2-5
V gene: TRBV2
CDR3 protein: CASSDSKLRDQYF
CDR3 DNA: TGTGCCAGCAGTGACTCGAAACTAAGGGACCAGTACTTC

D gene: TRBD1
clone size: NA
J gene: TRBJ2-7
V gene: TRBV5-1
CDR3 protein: CASNRDSSYEQYF
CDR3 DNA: TGCGCCAGCAACCGGGACAGCTCCTACGAGCAGTACTTC

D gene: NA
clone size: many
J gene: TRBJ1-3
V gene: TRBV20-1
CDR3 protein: CSAPGGGTGNTIYF
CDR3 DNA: TGCAGTGCGCCTGGTGGGGGAACTGGAAACACCATATATTTT

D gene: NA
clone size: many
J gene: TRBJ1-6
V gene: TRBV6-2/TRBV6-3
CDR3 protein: CASSYAVGGSPLHF
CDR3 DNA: TGTGCCAGCAGTTACGCGGTCGGGGGATCACCCCTCCACTTT

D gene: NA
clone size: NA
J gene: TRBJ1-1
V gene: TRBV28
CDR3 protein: CASSWAGKNTEAFF
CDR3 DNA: TGTGCCAGCAGTTGGGCAGGGAAGAACACTGAAGCTTTCTTT

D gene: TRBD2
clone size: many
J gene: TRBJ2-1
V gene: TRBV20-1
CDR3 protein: CSARSSGGTYNEQFF
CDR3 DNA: TGCAGTGCTAGATCTAGCGGGGGAACCTACAATGAGCAGTTCTTC

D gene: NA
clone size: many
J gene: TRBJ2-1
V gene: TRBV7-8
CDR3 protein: CASSPPANEQFF
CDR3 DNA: TGTGCCAGCAGCCCCCCAGCCAATGAGCAGTTCTTC

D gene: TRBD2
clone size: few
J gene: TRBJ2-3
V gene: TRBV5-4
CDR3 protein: CASSSYEAIAGAWDTQYF
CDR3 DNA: TGTGCCAGCAGCTCATATGAGGCAATAGCGGGGGCCTGGGATACGCAGTATTTT

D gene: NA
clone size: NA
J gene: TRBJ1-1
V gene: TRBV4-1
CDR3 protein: CASSQTPTPGTEAFF
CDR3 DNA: TGCGCCAGCAGCCAAACCCCGACCCCCGGCACTGAAGCTTTCTTT

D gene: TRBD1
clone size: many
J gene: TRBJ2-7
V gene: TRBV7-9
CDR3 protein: CASSSTGVLSYEQYF
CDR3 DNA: TGTGCCAGCAGCTCCACAGGGGTCCTTTCCTACGAGCAGTACTTC

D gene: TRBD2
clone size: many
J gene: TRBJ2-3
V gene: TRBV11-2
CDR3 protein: CASSLIRGTSGRPDTQYF
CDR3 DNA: TGTGCCAGCAGCTTAATACGCGGGACTAGCGGGCGGCCGGATACGCAGTATTTT

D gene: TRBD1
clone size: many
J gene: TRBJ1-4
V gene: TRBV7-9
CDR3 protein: CASSSSDREGEKLFF
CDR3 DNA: TGTGCCAGCAGCTCCTCCGACAGGGAGGGGGAAAAACTGTTTTTT

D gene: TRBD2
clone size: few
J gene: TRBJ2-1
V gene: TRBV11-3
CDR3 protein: CASSRQRGEQFF
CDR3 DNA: TGTGCCAGCAGCCGACAGCGGGGTGAGCAGTTCTTC

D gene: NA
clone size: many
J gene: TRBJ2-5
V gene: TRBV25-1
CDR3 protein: CASSEGSPGTQYF
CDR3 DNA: TGTGCCAGCAGTGAGGGATCCCCAGGGACCCAGTACTTC

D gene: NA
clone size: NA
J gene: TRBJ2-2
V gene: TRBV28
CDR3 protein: CASSSDSLEPNTGELFF
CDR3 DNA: TGTGCCAGCAGTTCGGACAGTCTGGAACCTAACACCGGGGAGCTGTTTTTT

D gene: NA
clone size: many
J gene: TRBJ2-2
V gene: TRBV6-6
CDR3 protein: CASTPRREAGELFF
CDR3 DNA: TGTGCCAGCACCCCGAGGAGGGAGGCCGGGGAGCTGTTTTTT